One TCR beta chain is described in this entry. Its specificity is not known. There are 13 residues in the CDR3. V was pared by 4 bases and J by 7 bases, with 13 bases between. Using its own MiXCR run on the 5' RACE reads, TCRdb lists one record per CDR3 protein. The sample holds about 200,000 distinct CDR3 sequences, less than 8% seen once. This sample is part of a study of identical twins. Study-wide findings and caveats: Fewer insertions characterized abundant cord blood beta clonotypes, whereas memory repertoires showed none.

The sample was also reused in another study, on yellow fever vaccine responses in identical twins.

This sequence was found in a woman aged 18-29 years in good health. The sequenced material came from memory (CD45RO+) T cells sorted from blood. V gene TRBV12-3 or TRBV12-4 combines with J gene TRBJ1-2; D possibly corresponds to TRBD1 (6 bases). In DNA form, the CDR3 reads TGTGCCAGCAGTTCAAACAGGGTAGCTGGCTACACCTTC. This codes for CASSSNRVAGYTF.